This T cell receptor beta chain was documented in a study of a mutant IDH1 vaccine in newly diagnosed glioma. As for the study in general: Beforehand, treatment had been radiotherapy, temozolomide, or both; the majority received both. Study conclusions and caveats: The study observed vaccine-induced immune responses in 90% to 95% of patients. Seemingly, pseudoprogression had no relation to changes in the top peripheral T cell clonotypes.

To note about this clone: Antigen specificity is unknown.

Stated time point: week 11, during vaccination. What each vaccine dose contained was 300 ug of mutant IDH1 20-mer peptide, accompanied by topical imiquimod. Each astrocytoma in the donors was new, WHO grade 3 or 4, IDH1-mutant and ATRX-lost. CDR3 length equals 12 residues. CDR1 and CDR2 from the germline V gene are SGHTA and FQGNSA. The V end was cut by 4 bases, the J end by 10 bases, with 11 bases between. TCRdb's table, derived via immunoSEQ multiplex PCR, lists solely in-frame clones and lacks some. The sample yields roughly 120,000 clones, 90% seen once. This TCR was recovered from a woman in her 50s with glioma. Sequencing used PBMCs, obtained from a glioma patient whose treatment included an IDH1 peptide vaccine. The chain joins TRBV7-2 to TRBJ2-1, with D possibly being TRBD2 (6 bases). The DNA of the CDR3 is TGTGCCAGCAGCTCCGGCGGACTAGAGCAGTTCTTC. It yields the protein CASSSGGLEQFF.